The 26 T cell receptor beta chains reported below all come from one sample, sequenced in a study of blood T cell repertoires in COVID-19. Some clones are missing from TCRdb's copy, which holds only in-frame ones; the method was immunoSEQ multiplex PCR. The sample holds some 350,000 clones, 70% to 90% seen once. Material for sequencing was peripheral blood. The receptor source for this set is a woman in her 30s with COVID-19, enrolled during active disease.

The gene calls are TRBV10-2 and TRBJ2-1, with TRBD2 matching over 8 bases. The CDR3 is 19 residues long. The germline V gene encodes CDR1 WSHSY and CDR2 SAAADI. The J segment lost 1 base and the V segment lost 5 bases, leaving 16 bases of the junction unmatched. CDR3 region: CASSSSSGGGGLSYNEQFF. The CDR3 bases are TGCGCCAGCAGTAGCTCATCGGGAGGGGGGGGATTATCCTACAATGAGCAGTTCTTC.

The CDR3 DNA reads as TGTGCCAGTAGTTCCGGACTAGCCCCAAATACGCAGTATTTT. Protein: CASSSGLAPNTQYF. The gene calls are TRBV19 and TRBJ2-3, with TRBD2 matching over 8 bases. This CDR3 has 14 residues. V dropped 5 bases and J dropped 7; count of bases not matched to a gene: 8. The germline V gene has CDR1 LNHDA and CDR2 SQIVND (reference sequence).

V and J are TRBV24-1 and TRBJ2-1; D possibly corresponds to TRBD1 (6 bases). There are 14 residues in the CDR3. The germline V and J ends were trimmed by 1 base and 9 bases, with 12 bases remaining between them. The germline gives CDR1 KGHDR, CDR2 SFDVKD. CDR3 nucleotides: TGTGCCACCAGTGATTTTTTTGGGGGCAGTGAGCAGTTCTTC. Translating gives CATSDFFGGSEQFF.

This chain uses TRBV14 with TRBJ2-5; D not certain. The CDR3 loop spans 12 amino acids. The V end lost 1 base, the J end lost 4 bases, and 4 bases lay between the germline ends. Germline CDR1 reads SGHDN; CDR2 reads FVKESK. The CDR3 region is CASSQVRETQYF. Here the CDR3 DNA reads TGTGCCAGCAGCCAAGTCCGAGAGACCCAGTACTTC.

The V gene is TRBV24-1, the J gene TRBJ2-5; TRBD1 matches 7 bases. Germline CDR1 reads KGHDR; CDR2 reads SFDVKD. J lost 4 bases, V lost 4 bases, and 8 bases had no gene match. The CDR3 totals 15 residues. In DNA form, the CDR3 reads TGTGCCACCAGTGAATTAGACAGGGTGGGAGAGACCCAGTACTTC. Translation: CATSELDRVGETQYF.

The chain combines TRBV27 with TRBJ2-2, with TRBD2 identical over 14 bases. After removal of 6 bases from V and 7 bases from J, the junction contained 7 bases not matched to a gene. The CDR3 is 16 residues long. Germline V gives CDR1 MNHEY, CDR2 SMNVEV (reference sequence). The CDR3 spells CASRQTSGRGIGELFF. DNA of the CDR3: TGTGCCAGCAGGCAGACTAGCGGGAGGGGAATCGGGGAGCTGTTTTTT.

In this sample, this clone turned up once. The rearrangement uses TRBV5-5 and TRBJ2-2, with D hard to call. The V end was cut by 4 bases, the J end by 0 bases, with 13 bases between. Germline assignment: CDR1 SGHKS and CDR2 YYEKEE (reference sequence). The CDR3 runs 16 residues. This CDR3 reads CASSPSTRSNTGELFF. Written as DNA, the CDR3 is TGTGCCAGCAGCCCCTCGACACGTTCGAACACCGGGGAGCTGTTTTTT.

The CDR3 loop reads CASSLEMTGVDTGELFF. CDR3 coding DNA: TGTGCCAGCAGCCTAGAGATGACAGGGGTAGACACCGGGGAGCTGTTTTTT. The genes are TRBV7-8 and TRBJ2-2; 8 bases fit TRBD1. This CDR3 comprises 17 residues. Trimming took 5 bases from V and 3 from J; bases not matched to a gene: 11. In germline, CDR1 is SGHVS, CDR2 FQNEAQ.

The rearrangement links TRBV28 to TRBJ2-3; 9 bases line up with TRBD2. Germline lookup yields CDR1 MDHEN and CDR2 SYDVKM. The V segment lost 8 bases and the J segment 4 bases; nucleotides outside the gene matches: 7. The CDR3 is 14 amino acids. The DNA for the CDR3 is TGTGCCAGCGTAGGGCGGGGGGGCCCAGATACGCAGTATTTT. It yields the protein CASVGRGGPDTQYF.

The chain combines TRBV11-3 with TRBJ2-3; TRBD2 matches 11 bases. The CDR3 loop spans 19 amino acids. Trimming at V came to 5 bases and at J to 0 bases, leaving 13 bases not matched to a gene. Per germline, CDR1 SGHNT and CDR2 YENEEA. Written as DNA, the CDR3 is TGTGCCAGCAGCCACGGGGTGGTTAGCGGGAGGGTTAGCACAGATACGCAGTATTTT. It encodes CASSHGVVSGRVSTDTQYF.

This CDR3 reads CASRTGVGYQETQYF. The CDR3, as DNA: TGTGCCAGCAGGACAGGGGTGGGGTACCAAGAGACCCAGTACTTC. V gene TRBV6-6 combines with J gene TRBJ2-5, with 8 nucleotides matching TRBD1. The trim removed 6 bases at V and 0 bases at J, leaving 6 bases unmatched. CDR1 and CDR2 (germline): MNHNY, SVGAGI (reference sequence). CDR3 size: 15 residues.

The rearrangement links TRBV6-5 to TRBJ2-3, with 7 bases matching TRBD1. The CDR3 covers 14 residues. Trimming removed 9 bases from V and 0 bases from J; junction bases left unmatched: 6. In germline, CDR1 is MNHEY, CDR2 SVGAGI. CDR3 amino acids: CASATGSSTDTQYF. In DNA, the CDR3 is TGTGCCAGTGCGACAGGGTCTAGCACAGATACGCAGTATTTT.

Regarding this clone: One end of the junction varies from germline; a read error may be responsible. The same CDR3 is also encoded by other DNA sequences in this sample. The chain links TRBV19 to TRBJ1-1, with 8 bases aligning to TRBD1. The germline CDR1 and CDR2 sequences are LNHDA and SQIVND (reference sequence). The CDR3 has 14 residues. CDR3 nucleotides: TGTGCTAGTAGTAAGACAGGGGTAACCACTGAAGCTTTCTTT. This sequence encodes CASSKTGVTTEAFF.

This clone appeared a single time. The rearrangement joins TRBV18 to TRBJ2-5, with D perhaps matching TRBD1 (5 bases). The germline CDR1 and CDR2 sequences are KGHSH and LQKENI. The length of the CDR3 is 14 residues. The V end lost 4 bases, the J end lost 2 bases, and 11 bases lay between the germline ends. The CDR3 loop reads CASSQGHQQETQYF. As DNA, the CDR3 is TGTGCCAGCTCACAAGGACACCAGCAAGAGACCCAGTACTTC.

The gene calls are TRBV5-1 and TRBJ2-6; 11 bases are shared with TRBD2. Looked up from germline, CDR1 is SGHRS and CDR2 is YFSETQ. CDR3 length: 20 amino acids. J lost 0 bases, V lost 2 bases, and 10 bases had no gene match. In DNA form, the CDR3 reads TGCGCCAGCAGCTTAGGTTTCGCTAGCGGGGGGAGCTCTGGGGCCAACGTCCTGACTTTC. This sequence encodes CASSLGFASGGSSGANVLTF.

The chain is built from TRBV30 and TRBJ2-3, with TRBD2 matching 9 bases. The germline CDR1 and CDR2 sequences are GTSNPN and SVGIG (reference sequence). This CDR3 has 16 residues. Germline trimming cut 0 bases from V and 0 bases from J; bases unmatched to any gene: 4. CDR3 loop: CAWSVGTSGSTDTQYF. The CDR3 nucleotides read TGTGCCTGGAGTGTAGGTACTAGCGGGAGCACAGATACGCAGTATTTT. Filled out from reference TRBV30 and TRBJ2-3, the complete variable domain reads SQTIHQWPATLVQPVGSPLSLECTVEGTSNPNLYWYRQAAGRGLQLLFYSVGIGQISSEVPQNLSASRPQDRQFILSSKKLLLSDSGFYLCAWSVGTSGSTDTQYFGPGTRLTVL.

The chain has TRBV5-1 and TRBJ2-5; TRBD2 aligns across 12 bases. Germline trimming cut 0 bases from V and 4 bases from J; bases unmatched to any gene: 10. The CDR3 has 18 amino acids. From germline, CDR1 is SGHRS and CDR2 YFSETQ. The CDR3 nucleotides read TGCGCCAGCAGCTTGGGGGGGGCGACTAGCGGGAGTGCAGAGACCCAGTACTTC. Amino acid sequence: CASSLGGATSGSAETQYF.

The chain is built from TRBV6-5 and TRBJ1-6; 7 positions match TRBD1. This CDR3 contains 14 residues. Unmatched junction bases numbered 7, after V lost 7 bases and J lost 7 bases. From germline, CDR1 is MNHEY and CDR2 SVGAGI. The CDR3 coding sequence is TGTGCCAGCACCAGGGGGGTTAGCAATTCACCCCTCCACTTT. Protein sequence: CASTRGVSNSPLHF.

V usage is TRBV6-5 and J usage is TRBJ2-1; 8 bases agree with TRBD1. CDR1 MNHEY and CDR2 SVGAGI come from the germline V gene. The ends lost 2 bases at V and 7 bases at J; junction bases unmatched: 4. This CDR3 is 14 amino acids long. The CDR3 DNA reads TGTGCCAGCAGTTACCTAGGACAGGGAAATGAGCAGTTCTTC. Translation gives CASSYLGQGNEQFF.

The rearrangement uses TRBV5-4 and TRBJ2-3; D possibly corresponds to TRBD1 (7 bases). The CDR3 spans 16 residues. From germline, CDR1 is SGHNT and CDR2 YYREEE (reference sequence). Trimming took off 5 bases at V and 2 bases at J, with 18 bases between the two ends. The CDR3 sequence: CASRPWTGGATDTQYF. The CDR3 DNA reads as TGTGCCAGCAGACCCTGGACAGGCGGGGCCACAGATACGCAGTATTTT.

This sequence joins TRBV6-7 and TRBJ2-1; D perhaps matches TRBD1 (6 bases). TRBV6-7 is given ORF status, its function remaining uncertain. V was shortened by 2 bases and J by 7 bases, with 21 bases between the two germline ends. The CDR3 has 17 residues. The CDR3 here is CASSYGYREVGWNEQFF. The CDR3 DNA follows: TGTGCCAGCAGTTACGGTTACAGGGAAGTGGGGTGGAATGAGCAGTTCTTC.

This clone appeared a few times. The CDR3 is CASSFFSGEQETQYF. Written as DNA, the CDR3 is TGTGCCAGCAGCTTCTTTAGCGGGGAACAAGAGACCCAGTACTTC. The V call is TRBV7-8, the J call TRBJ2-5; 8 positions match TRBD2. The CDR3 is 15 amino acids. CDR1 and CDR2 from the germline V gene are SGHVS and FQNEAQ. J gave up 2 bases and V 3 bases, and 5 bases lay outside the gene matches.

This chain uses TRBV25-1 with TRBJ2-1; TRBD2 matches at 14 bases. This CDR3 contains 14 residues. Germline CDR1 is MGHDK and CDR2 is SYGVNS. V trimming: 6 bases; J trimming: 10 bases; junction bases outside the gene matches: 5. The CDR3 region is CASRGLAGVNEQFF. In nucleotides, the CDR3 is TGTGCCAGCAGGGGACTAGCGGGAGTAAACGAGCAGTTCTTC.

The chain links TRBV19 to TRBJ2-6; D gene ambiguous. The V gene lost 7 bases and the J gene lost 1 base, with 5 bases spanning the gap. Germline CDR1 reads LNHDA; CDR2 reads SQIVND (reference sequence). This CDR3 has 13 amino acids. CDR3: CASTESGANVLTF. CDR3 bases: TGTGCCAGTACTGAGTCTGGGGCCAACGTCCTGACTTTC.

This rearrangement joins TRBV7-2 to TRBJ1-5; D might be TRBD1 (5 bases). CDR1 is SGHTA, CDR2 FQGNSA, per germline. This CDR3 is 13 amino acids long. Deletions cut 4 bases from V and 7 bases from J, with 11 bases between. Here the CDR3 DNA reads TGTGCCAGCAGCTCCTACCAGGGACAGCCCCAGCATTTT. Protein sequence: CASSSYQGQPQHF.

The chain recombines TRBV18 with TRBJ1-2; no reliable D call. The germline CDR1 and CDR2 sequences are KGHSH and LQKENI. This CDR3 has 13 amino acids. The V and J ends lost 9 bases and 8 bases respectively, with 19 bases between them. The CDR3 DNA reads TGTGCCAGTCGGAGAACCGGTGGCGGGGGCTACACCTTC. It is translated as CASRRTGGGGYTF.